The clone carrying this T cell receptor beta chain occurred once. The CDR3 contains 16 residues. Germline CDR1 MNHEY, CDR2 SVGAGI. The V gene end was trimmed by 2 bases and the J gene end by 2 bases; junction bases not matched to a gene: 6. This specimen belongs to a study of CD4+ T cells in melanoma. Assay used: immunoSEQ multiplex PCR; TCRdb lists only in-frame clones, some missing. The repertoire holds fewer than 55,000 clones, with roughly 89% as singletons. This receptor was taken from a human donor with melanoma. The sample comprised peripheral blood. The V and J genes are TRBV6-5 and TRBJ2-7; 10 bases are shared with TRBD1. Here the CDR3 DNA reads TGTGCCAGCAGTTACGCTCTGACAGGGGGCCCCTACGAGCAGTACTTC. It codes for CASSYALTGGPYEQYF.